Described below is a single T cell receptor (beta chain) sequence and its context. As yet, its antigen is unknown. Primers included in the PCR were 60 Vbeta and 13 Jbeta primers. The method was immunoSEQ multiplex PCR; TCRdb's version includes in-frame clones alone and lacks a portion of them. The sample consists of roughly 48,000 clones, about 73% of them appearing once. The record originates from a study of cytomegalovirus exposure and HLA in healthy donors. Study details: Among 150 million to 200 million T cells, an earlier analysis found around 100 million unique TCR beta sequences. General observations from the study: Sequencing likely produced, as an artifact, a cluster of highly shared sequence variants. Among TCR beta chains, those listed as cytomegalovirus-associated numbered roughly 150.

The donors (healthy individuals) were bone marrow donors. CDR3 size: 14 residues. The germline CDR1 and CDR2 sequences are SGHDT and YYEEEE. V was cut by 0 bases and J by 3 bases, with 7 bases left in between. Sequencing used PBMCs. The chain recombines TRBV5-6 with TRBJ1-5; no clear D gene. The TCR was taken from a man aged 18 to 29 in good health and CMV-seronegative. The CDR3 DNA follows: TGTGCCAGCAGCTTGGGGCAGGCCAATCAGCCCCAGCATTTT. Its protein product is CASSLGQANQPQHF.